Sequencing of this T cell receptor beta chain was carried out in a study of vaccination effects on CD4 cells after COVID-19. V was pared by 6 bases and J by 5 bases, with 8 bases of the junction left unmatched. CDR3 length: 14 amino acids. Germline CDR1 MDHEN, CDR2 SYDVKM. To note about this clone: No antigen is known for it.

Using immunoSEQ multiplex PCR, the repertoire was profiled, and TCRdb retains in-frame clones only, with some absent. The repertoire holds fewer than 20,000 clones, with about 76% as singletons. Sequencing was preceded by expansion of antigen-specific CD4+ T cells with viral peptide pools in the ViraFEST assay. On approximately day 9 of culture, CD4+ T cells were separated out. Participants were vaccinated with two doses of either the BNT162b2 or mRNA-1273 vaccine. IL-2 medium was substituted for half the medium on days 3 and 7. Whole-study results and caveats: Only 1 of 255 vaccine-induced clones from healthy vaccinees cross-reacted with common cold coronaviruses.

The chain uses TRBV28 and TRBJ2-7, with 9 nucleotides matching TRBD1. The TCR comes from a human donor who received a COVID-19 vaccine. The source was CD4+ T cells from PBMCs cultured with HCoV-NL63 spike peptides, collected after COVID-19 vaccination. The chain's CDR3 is CASRRTGVFNEQYF. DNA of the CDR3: TGTGCCAGCAGGCGGACAGGGGTATTTAACGAGCAGTACTTC. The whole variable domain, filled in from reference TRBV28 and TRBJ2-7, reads DVKVTQSSRYLVKRTGEKVFLECVQDMDHENMFWYRQDPGLGLRLIYFSYDVKMKEKGDIPEGYSVSREKKERFSLILESASTNQTSMYLCASRRTGVFNEQYFGPGTRLTVT.